This T cell receptor beta chain was recorded in a study of OX40 agonist ivuxolimab in advanced cancers. Whole-study context: The patients got ivuxolimab, which is an agonistic anti-OX40 (CD134) antibody. Averaging roughly 60 years in age, with a range of about 20 to 90, the cohort was 82.7% male.

Germline V gene sequence: CDR1 SGHNT, CDR2 YENEEA. This CDR3 spans 15 amino acids. V lost 0 bases and J 2 bases, leaving 10 bases between the germline ends. Turning to this clone: What it binds is unknown.

Findings of the study overall: Normalized T-cell clonal expansion was also low in a subset of nonresponders.

The protocol was immunoSEQ multiplex PCR, while the TCRdb copy is restricted to in-frame clones and leaves out a portion. The sample carries about 44,000 clones, 80% recorded once. The gene calls are TRBV11-3 and TRBJ1-1; perhaps TRBD1 as D (5 bases). Sequenced here: CD4+ or CD8+ T cells sorted from blood, sampled in a trial of the OX40 agonist ivuxolimab. The TCR was taken from an adult with an advanced solid tumor such as melanoma, head and neck, liver or kidney cancer. Here the CDR3 DNA reads TGTGCCAGCAGCTTAGATGGGGCACCAAACACTGAAGCTTTCTTT. Encoded protein: CASSLDGAPNTEAFF.